One and the same sample provided the 12 T cell receptor beta chains below, sequenced in a study of blood T cell repertoires in COVID-19. The method was immunoSEQ multiplex PCR; TCRdb's version includes in-frame clones alone and lacks a portion of them. Here the sample spans about 220,000 clones, 82% being singletons. The specimen sequenced was peripheral blood. These receptors were taken from a woman in her 70s with COVID-19, enrolled during active disease.

The gene calls are TRBV3-1 (or the pseudogene TRBV3-2) and TRBJ2-1; 8 nucleotides line up with TRBD1. The CDR3 contains 14 residues. After removal of 2 bases from V and 4 bases from J, the junction contained 1 base not matched to a gene. Germline lookup yields CDR1 LGHDT and CDR2 YNNKEL (reference sequence). The CDR3 protein is CASSQNRGYNEQFF. The CDR3 coding sequence is TGTGCCAGCAGCCAAAACAGGGGGTACAATGAGCAGTTCTTC.

This chain links TRBV2 with TRBJ1-1; TRBD1 aligns across 7 bases. The junction had 2 bases not matched to a gene; V was cut back by 1 base and J by 9 bases. CDR1 SNHLY and CDR2 FYNNEI come from the germline V gene. The CDR3 totals 12 residues. The CDR3 reads CASSEGQGKAFF. CDR3 sequence (DNA): TGTGCCAGCAGTGAAGGACAGGGAAAAGCTTTCTTT. Combining the CDR3 with reference TRBV2 and TRBJ1-1 gives the whole variable domain EPEVTQTPSHQVTQMGQEVILRCVPISNHLYFYWYRQILGQKVEFLVSFYNNEISEKSEIFDDQFSVERPDGSNFTLKIRSTKLEDSAMYFCASSEGQGKAFFGQGTRLTVV.

The V gene is TRBV3-1 (or the pseudogene TRBV3-2), the J gene TRBJ1-1; D remains unclear. Germline lookup yields CDR1 LGHDT and CDR2 YNNKEL (reference sequence). The CDR3 has 15 amino acids. V lost 2 bases and J 4 bases, leaving 14 bases between the germline ends. The CDR3 is CASSQYGELGTEAFF. The CDR3 region has the DNA TGTGCCAGCAGCCAATACGGGGAATTGGGCACTGAAGCTTTCTTT.

The chain combines TRBV19 with TRBJ1-3; no reliable D call. The CDR3 runs to 14 residues. The V end lost 5 bases, the J end lost 0 bases, and 8 bases lay between the germline ends. Germline CDR1 LNHDA, CDR2 SQIVND (reference sequence). The CDR3 DNA reads TGTGCCAGTAGTCTAGGAGGCTCTGGAAACACCATATATTTT. This encodes CASSLGGSGNTIYF.

The CDR3 coding sequence is TGTGCCTGGAGTCCCTCATGGGGAGGCAATGAGCAGTTCTTC. Translation: CAWSPSWGGNEQFF. The chain carries TRBV30 and TRBJ2-1; maybe TRBD2 (6 bases). CDR1 is GTSNPN, CDR2 SVGIG, per germline (reference sequence). V lost 2 bases, J lost 6 bases, and 14 bases lay in between. The CDR3 extends over 14 amino acids.

The chain has TRBV9 and TRBJ2-3, with 12 bases identical to TRBD1. V trimming: 3 bases; J trimming: 4 bases; junction bases outside the gene matches: 3. Germline assignment: CDR1 SGDLS and CDR2 YYNGEE. The CDR3 contains 15 residues. DNA of the CDR3: TGTGCCAGCAGCGCCGGGACAGGGGGCTCAGATACGCAGTATTTT. This encodes CASSAGTGGSDTQYF.

This clone showed up just a few times. The V and J genes are TRBV5-1 and TRBJ1-2, with D uncertain. This CDR3 has 14 amino acids. Trimming took off 6 bases at V and 4 bases at J, with 16 bases between the two ends. Germline V gives CDR1 SGHRS, CDR2 YFSETQ. CDR3 DNA sequence: TGCGCCAGCACCCCCGTCTCTGAGCCCTATGGCTACACCTTC. Protein: CASTPVSEPYGYTF.

This sequence joins TRBV2 and TRBJ1-2; D unclear. The CDR3 is 14 residues long. Germline loops: CDR1 SNHLY, CDR2 FYNNEI. V dropped 1 base and J dropped 2 bases, with 8 bases sitting between them. DNA for the CDR3: TGTGCCAGCAGTGAAGAGATACGGAACTATGGCTACACCTTC. Its translation is CASSEEIRNYGYTF. The full variable domain, with the rest looked up from reference TRBV2 and TRBJ1-2, is EPEVTQTPSHQVTQMGQEVILRCVPISNHLYFYWYRQILGQKVEFLVSFYNNEISEKSEIFDDQFSVERPDGSNFTLKIRSTKLEDSAMYFCASSEEIRNYGYTFGSGTRLTVV.

The V and J genes are TRBV29-1 and TRBJ2-7; 16 positions agree with TRBD2. CDR3 length: 16 amino acids. CDR1 and CDR2 from the germline V gene are SQVTM and ANQGSEA. The V segment lost 6 bases and the J segment 4 bases; nucleotides outside the gene matches: 9. The CDR3 nucleotides read TGCAGCGTGGGGCATCCGGGACTAGCGGGAGGGTACGAGCAGTACTTC. It translates to CSVGHPGLAGGYEQYF.

The chain carries TRBV10-3 and TRBJ2-5; 7 bases are a match to TRBD1. The CDR3 is 13 amino acids. Germline V CDR1 and CDR2: ENHRY, SYGVKD. V was pared by 6 bases and J by 4 bases, with 5 bases of the junction left unmatched. Written as DNA, the CDR3 is TGTGCCATCAGAGAGGACAGGCGAGAGACCCAGTACTTC. Amino acid sequence: CAIREDRRETQYF.

Comments on this clone: The same CDR3 also results from other DNA sequences found in this sample. The chain combines TRBV7-2 with TRBJ2-3; TRBD2 aligns across 10 bases. The CDR3 totals 16 residues. The junction had 2 bases not matched to a gene; V was cut back by 1 base and J by 1 base. Germline assignment: CDR1 SGHTA and CDR2 FQGNSA. The CDR3 bases are TGTGCCAGCAGCTTAGGGCTAGCGGGAGGCACAGATACGCAGTATTTT. It specifies CASSLGLAGGTDTQYF. The variable domain in full, completed from reference TRBV7-2 and TRBJ2-3, reads GAGVSQSPSNKVTEKGKDVELRCDPISGHTALYWYRQSLGQGLEFLIYFQGNSAPDKSGLPSDRFSAERTGGSVSTLTIQRTQQEDSAVYLCASSLGLAGGTDTQYFGPGTRLTVL.

This clone is a singleton in its sample. This chain uses TRBV27 with TRBJ2-7, with TRBD2 matching over 11 bases. Unmatched junction bases numbered 8, after V lost 7 bases and J lost 6 bases. The germline gives CDR1 MNHEY, CDR2 SMNVEV (reference sequence). The length of the CDR3 is 14 residues. The DNA of the CDR3 is TGTGCCAGCATCCAATCCGGGACTAGCGGCGAGCAGTACTTC. Protein product: CASIQSGTSGEQYF.